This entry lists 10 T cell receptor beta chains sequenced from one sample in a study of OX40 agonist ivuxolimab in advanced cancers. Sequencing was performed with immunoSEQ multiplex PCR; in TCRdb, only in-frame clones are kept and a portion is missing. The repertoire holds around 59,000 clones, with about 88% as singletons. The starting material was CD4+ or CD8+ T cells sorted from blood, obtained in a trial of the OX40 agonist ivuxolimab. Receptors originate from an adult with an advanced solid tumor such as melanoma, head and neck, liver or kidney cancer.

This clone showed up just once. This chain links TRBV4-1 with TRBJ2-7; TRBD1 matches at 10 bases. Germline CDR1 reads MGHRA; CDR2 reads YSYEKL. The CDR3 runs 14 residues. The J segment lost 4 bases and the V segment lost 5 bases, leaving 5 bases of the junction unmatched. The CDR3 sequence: CASSIRDRGYEQYF. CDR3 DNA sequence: TGCGCCAGCAGCATCCGGGACAGGGGATACGAGCAGTACTTC.

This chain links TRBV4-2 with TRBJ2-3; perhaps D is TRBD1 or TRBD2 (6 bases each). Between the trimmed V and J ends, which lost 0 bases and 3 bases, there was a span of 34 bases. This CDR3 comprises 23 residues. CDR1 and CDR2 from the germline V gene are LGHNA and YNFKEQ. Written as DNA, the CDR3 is TGTGCCAGCAGCCAAGATTGGCCAGCAAGACCCCCTACGGGGGCTGAGTCAACAGATACGCAGTATTTT. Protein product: CASSQDWPARPPTGAESTDTQYF.

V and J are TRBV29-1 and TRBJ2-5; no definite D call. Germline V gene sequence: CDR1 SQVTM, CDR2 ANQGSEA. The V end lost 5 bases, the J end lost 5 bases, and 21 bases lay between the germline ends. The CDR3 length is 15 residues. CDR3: CSVIVGLREGETQYF. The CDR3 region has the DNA TGCAGCGTTATAGTCGGTCTTCGAGAAGGGGAGACCCAGTACTTC.

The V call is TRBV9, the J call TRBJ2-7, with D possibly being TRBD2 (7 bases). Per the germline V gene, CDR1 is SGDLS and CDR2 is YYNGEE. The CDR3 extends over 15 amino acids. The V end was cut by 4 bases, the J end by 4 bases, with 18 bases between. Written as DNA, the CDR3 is TGTGCCAGCAGCCCGGGGGGCGGGAGTCCGTACGAGCAGTACTTC. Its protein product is CASSPGGGSPYEQYF.

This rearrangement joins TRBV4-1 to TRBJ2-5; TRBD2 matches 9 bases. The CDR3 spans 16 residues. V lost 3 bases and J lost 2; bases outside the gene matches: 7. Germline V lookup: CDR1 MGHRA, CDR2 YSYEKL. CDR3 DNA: TGCGCCAGCAGCCAGGTAGCGGGAGCCGCTCAAGAGACCCAGTACTTC. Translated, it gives CASSQVAGAAQETQYF.

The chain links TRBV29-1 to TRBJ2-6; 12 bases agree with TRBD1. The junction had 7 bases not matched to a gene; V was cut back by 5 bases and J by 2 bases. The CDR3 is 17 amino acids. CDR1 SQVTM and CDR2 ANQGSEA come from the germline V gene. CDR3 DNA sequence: TGCAGCGTTAAGTGGTGGGACAGGGGGCCTGGGGCCAACGTCCTGACTTTC. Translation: CSVKWWDRGPGANVLTF.

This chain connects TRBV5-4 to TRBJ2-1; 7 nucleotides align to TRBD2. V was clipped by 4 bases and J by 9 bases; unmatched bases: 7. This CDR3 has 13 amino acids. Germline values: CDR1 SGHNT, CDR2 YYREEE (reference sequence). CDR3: CASSATSWVEQFF. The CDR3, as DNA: TGTGCCAGCAGCGCGACTAGCTGGGTTGAGCAGTTCTTC.

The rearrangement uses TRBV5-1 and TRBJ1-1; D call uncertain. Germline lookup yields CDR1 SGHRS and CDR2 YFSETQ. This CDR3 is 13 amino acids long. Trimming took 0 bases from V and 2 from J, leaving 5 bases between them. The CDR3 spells CASSLDTNTEAFF. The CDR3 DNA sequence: TGCGCCAGCAGCTTGGACACCAACACTGAAGCTTTCTTT.

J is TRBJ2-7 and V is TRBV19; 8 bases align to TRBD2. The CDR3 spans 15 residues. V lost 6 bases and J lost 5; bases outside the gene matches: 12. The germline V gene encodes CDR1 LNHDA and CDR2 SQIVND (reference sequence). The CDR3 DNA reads TGTGCCAGTAGCCCCCGGGGCGGGAGGCCCAACGAGCAGTACTTC. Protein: CASSPRGGRPNEQYF.

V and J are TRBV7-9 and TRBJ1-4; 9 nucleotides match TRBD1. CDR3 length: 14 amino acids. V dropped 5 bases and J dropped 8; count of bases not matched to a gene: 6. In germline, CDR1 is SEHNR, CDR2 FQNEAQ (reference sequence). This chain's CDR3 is CASSTGTGYEKLFF. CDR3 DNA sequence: TGTGCCAGCAGCACGGGGACAGGGTACGAAAAACTGTTTTTT.